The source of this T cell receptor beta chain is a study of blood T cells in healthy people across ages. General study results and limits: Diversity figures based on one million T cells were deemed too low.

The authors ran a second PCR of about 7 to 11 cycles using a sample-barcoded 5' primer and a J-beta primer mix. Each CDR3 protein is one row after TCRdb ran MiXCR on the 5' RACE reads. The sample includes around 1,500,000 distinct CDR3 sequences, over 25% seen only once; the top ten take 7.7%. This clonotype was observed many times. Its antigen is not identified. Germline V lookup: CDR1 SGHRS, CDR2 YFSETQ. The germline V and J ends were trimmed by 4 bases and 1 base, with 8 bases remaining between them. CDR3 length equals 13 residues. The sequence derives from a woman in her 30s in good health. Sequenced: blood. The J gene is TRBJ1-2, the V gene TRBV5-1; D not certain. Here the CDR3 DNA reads TGCGCCAGCAGCCCTCAGAGTAACTATGGCTACACCTTC. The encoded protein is CASSPQSNYGYTF.